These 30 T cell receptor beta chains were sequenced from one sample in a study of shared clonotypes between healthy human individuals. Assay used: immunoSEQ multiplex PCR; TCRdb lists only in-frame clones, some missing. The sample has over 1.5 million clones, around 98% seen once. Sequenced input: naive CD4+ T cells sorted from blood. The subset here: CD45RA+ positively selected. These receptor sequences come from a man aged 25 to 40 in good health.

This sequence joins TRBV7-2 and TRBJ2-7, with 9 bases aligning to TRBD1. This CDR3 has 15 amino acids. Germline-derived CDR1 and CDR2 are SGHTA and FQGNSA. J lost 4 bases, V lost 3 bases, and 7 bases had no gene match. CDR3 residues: CASSLVPGQGYEQYF. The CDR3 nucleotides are TGTGCCAGCAGCTTGGTGCCGGGACAGGGATACGAGCAGTACTTC.

The CDR3 protein is CASSLNLLAGSYSYEQYF. The CDR3 bases are TGTGCCAGCAGCTTGAATTTACTAGCGGGGTCCTACTCCTACGAGCAGTACTTC. The V call is TRBV5-6, the J call TRBJ2-7, with TRBD2 identical over 10 bases. This CDR3 is built from 18 residues. V lost 1 base, J lost 0 bases, and 10 bases stayed unmatched. Per germline, CDR1 SGHDT and CDR2 YYEEEE.

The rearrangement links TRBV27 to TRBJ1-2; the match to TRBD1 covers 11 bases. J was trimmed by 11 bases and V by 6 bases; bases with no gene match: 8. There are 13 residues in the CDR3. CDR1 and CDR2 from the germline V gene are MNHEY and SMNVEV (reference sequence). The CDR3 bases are TGTGCCAGCAGCTCGGACAGGGGGCGTTGGTACACCTTC. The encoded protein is CASSSDRGRWYTF.

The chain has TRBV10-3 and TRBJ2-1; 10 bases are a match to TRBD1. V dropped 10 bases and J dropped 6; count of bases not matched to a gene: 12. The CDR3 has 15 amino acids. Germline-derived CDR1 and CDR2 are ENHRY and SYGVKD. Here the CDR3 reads CATSETGGTGNEQFF. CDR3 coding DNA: TGTGCCACCTCGGAGACAGGGGGCACGGGCAATGAGCAGTTCTTC.

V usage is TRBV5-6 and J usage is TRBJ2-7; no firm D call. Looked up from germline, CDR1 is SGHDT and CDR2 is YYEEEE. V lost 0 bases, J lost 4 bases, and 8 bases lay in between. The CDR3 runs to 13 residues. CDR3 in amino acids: CASSLDPQYEQYF. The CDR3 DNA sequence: TGTGCCAGCAGCTTGGACCCTCAGTACGAGCAGTACTTC.

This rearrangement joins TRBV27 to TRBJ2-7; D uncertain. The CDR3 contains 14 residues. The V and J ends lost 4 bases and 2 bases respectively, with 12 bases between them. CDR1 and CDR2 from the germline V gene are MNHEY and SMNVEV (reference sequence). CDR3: CASSSGPVPYEQYF. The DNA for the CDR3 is TGTGCCAGCAGTTCTGGGCCAGTGCCCTACGAGCAGTACTTC.

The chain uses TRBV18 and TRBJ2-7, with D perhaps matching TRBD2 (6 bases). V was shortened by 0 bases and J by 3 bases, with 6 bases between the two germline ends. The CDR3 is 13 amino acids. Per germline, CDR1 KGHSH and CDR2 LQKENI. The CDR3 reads CASSPPEGYEQYF. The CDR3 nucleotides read TGTGCCAGCTCACCACCGGAGGGCTACGAGCAGTACTTC.

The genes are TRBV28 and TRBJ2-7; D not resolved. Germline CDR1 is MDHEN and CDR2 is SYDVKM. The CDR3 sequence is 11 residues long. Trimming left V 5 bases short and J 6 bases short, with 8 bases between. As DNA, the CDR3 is TGTGCCAGCAGTCCCTCAGTCGAGCAGTACTTC. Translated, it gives CASSPSVEQYF.

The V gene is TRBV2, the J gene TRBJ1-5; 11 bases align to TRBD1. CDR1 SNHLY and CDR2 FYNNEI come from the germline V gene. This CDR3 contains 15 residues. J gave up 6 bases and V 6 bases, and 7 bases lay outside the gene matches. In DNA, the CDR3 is TGTGCCAGCAGGATGACCGGGACAGGGGGTCAGCCCCAGCATTTT. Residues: CASRMTGTGGQPQHF.

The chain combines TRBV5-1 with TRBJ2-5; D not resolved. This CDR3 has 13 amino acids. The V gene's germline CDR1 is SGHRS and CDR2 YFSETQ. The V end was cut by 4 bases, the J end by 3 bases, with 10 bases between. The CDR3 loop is CASSQQWEETQYF. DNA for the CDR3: TGCGCCAGCAGCCAGCAGTGGGAAGAGACCCAGTACTTC.

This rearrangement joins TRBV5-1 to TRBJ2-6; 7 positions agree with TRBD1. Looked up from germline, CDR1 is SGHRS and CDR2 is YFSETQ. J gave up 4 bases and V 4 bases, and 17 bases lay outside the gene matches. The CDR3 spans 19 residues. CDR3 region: CASSTQSNTRGTGANVLTF. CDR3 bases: TGCGCCAGCAGCACACAATCAAATACCAGGGGGACAGGGGCCAACGTCCTGACTTTC.

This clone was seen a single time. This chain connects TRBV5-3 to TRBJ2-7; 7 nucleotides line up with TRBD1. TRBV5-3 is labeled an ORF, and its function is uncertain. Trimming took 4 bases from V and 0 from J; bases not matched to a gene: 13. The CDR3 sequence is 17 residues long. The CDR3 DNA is TGTGCCAGAAGCCCCCCCCCGTTCGGGACAGACTCCTACGAGCAGTACTTC. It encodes CARSPPPFGTDSYEQYF.

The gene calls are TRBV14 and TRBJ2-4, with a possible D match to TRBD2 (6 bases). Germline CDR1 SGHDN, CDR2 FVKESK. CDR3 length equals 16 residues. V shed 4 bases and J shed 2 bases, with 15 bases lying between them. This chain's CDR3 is CASSPQGLGTKNIQYF. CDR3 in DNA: TGTGCCAGCAGCCCTCAGGGACTCGGGACCAAAAACATTCAGTACTTC.

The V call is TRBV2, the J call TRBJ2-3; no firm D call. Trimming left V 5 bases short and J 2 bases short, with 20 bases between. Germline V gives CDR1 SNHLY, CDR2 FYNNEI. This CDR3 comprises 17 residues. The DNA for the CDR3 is TGTGCCAGCAGTTACGGCCGGCATGAAGCGCTCACAGATACGCAGTATTTT. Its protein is CASSYGRHEALTDTQYF.

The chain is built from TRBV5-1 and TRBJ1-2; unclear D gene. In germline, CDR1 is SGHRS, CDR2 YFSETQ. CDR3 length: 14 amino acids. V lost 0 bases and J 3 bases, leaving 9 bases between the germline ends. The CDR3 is CASSLAPQDYGYTF. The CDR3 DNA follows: TGCGCCAGCAGCTTGGCCCCCCAAGACTATGGCTACACCTTC.

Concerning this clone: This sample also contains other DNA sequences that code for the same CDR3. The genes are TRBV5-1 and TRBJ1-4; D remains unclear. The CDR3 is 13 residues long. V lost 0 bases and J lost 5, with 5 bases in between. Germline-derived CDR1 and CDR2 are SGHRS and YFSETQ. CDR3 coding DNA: TGCGCCAGCAGCTTGGTAGGGAATGAAAAACTGTTTTTT. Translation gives CASSLVGNEKLFF.

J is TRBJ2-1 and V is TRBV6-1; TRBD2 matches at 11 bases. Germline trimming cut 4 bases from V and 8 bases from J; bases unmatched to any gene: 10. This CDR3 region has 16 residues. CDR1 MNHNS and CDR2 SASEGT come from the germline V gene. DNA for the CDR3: TGTGCCAGCAGTGGGAACCCGGGACTAGCGGCCGATGAGCAGTTCTTC. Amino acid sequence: CASSGNPGLAADEQFF.

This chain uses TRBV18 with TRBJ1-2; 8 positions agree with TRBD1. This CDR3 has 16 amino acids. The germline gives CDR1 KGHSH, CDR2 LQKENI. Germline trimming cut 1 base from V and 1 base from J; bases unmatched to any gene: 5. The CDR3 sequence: CASSPRDRTGNYGYTF. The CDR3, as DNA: TGTGCCAGCTCACCACGGGACAGGACCGGTAACTATGGCTACACCTTC. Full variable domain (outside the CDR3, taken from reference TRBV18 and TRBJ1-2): NAGVMQNPRHLVRRRGQEARLRCSPMKGHSHVYWYRQLPEEGLKFMVYLQKENIIDESGMPKERFSAEFPKEGPSILRIQQVVRGDSAAYFCASSPRDRTGNYGYTFGSGTRLTVV.

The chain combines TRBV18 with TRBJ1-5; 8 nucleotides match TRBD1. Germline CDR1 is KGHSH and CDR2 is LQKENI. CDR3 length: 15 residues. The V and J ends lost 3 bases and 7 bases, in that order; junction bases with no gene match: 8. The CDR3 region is CASSPTGQEAQPQHF. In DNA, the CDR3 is TGTGCCAGCTCACCTACGGGACAGGAGGCCCAGCCCCAGCATTTT.

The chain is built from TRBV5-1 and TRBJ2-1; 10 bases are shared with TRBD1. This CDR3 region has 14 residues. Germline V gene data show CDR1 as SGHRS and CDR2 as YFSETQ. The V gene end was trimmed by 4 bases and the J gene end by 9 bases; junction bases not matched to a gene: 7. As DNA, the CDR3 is TGCGCCAGCAGCCCTGGGACAGGGGTATTTGAGCAGTTCTTC. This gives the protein CASSPGTGVFEQFF.

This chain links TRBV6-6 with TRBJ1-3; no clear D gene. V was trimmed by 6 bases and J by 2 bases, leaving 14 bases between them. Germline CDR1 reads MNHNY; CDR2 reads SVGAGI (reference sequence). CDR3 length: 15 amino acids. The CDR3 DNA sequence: TGTGCCAGCAGCACCCCGCGGGGAACTGGAAACACCATATATTTT. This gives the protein CASSTPRGTGNTIYF.

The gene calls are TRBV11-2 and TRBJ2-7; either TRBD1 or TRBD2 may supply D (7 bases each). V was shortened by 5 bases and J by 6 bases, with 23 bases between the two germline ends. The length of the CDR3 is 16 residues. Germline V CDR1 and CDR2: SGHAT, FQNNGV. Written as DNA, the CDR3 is TGTGCCAGCAGCCCCCCAGGGGGGGGGCGTCTAGGCGAGCAGTACTTC. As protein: CASSPPGGGRLGEQYF.

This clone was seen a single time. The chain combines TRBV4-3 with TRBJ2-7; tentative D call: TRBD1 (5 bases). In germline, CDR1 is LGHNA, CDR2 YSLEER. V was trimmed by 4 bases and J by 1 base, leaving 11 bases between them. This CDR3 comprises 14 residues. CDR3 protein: CASSRTRESYEQYF. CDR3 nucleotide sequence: TGCGCCAGCAGCCGCACCAGGGAATCCTACGAGCAGTACTTC.

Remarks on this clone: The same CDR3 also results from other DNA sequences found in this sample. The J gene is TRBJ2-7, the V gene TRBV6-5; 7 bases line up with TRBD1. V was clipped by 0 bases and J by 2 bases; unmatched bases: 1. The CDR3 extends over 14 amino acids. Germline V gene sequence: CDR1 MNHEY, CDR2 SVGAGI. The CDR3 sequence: CASSYSGTAYEQYF. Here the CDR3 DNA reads TGTGCCAGCAGTTACTCCGGGACAGCCTACGAGCAGTACTTC.

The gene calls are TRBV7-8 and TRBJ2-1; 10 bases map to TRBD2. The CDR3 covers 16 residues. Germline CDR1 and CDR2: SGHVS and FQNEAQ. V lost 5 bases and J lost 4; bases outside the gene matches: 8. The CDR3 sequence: CASSETGLALYNEQFF. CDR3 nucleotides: TGTGCCAGCAGCGAAACGGGACTAGCGCTATACAATGAGCAGTTCTTC.

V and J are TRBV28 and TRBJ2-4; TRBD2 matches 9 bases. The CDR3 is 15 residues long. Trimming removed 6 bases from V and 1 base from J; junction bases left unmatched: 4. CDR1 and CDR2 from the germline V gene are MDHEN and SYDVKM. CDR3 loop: CASSPSGDAKNIQYF. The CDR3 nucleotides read TGTGCCAGCAGCCCTAGCGGGGATGCCAAAAACATTCAGTACTTC. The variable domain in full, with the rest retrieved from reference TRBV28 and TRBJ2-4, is DVKVTQSSRYLVKRTGEKVFLECVQDMDHENMFWYRQDPGLGLRLIYFSYDVKMKEKGDIPEGYSVSREKKERFSLILESASTNQTSMYLCASSPSGDAKNIQYFGAGTRLSVL.

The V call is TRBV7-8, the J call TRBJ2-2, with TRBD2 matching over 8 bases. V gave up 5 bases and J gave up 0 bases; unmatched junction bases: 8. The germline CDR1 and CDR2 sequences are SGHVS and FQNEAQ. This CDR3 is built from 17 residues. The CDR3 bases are TGTGCCAGCAGCGGAGCGGGAGTGGAACCGAACACCGGGGAGCTGTTTTTT. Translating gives CASSGAGVEPNTGELFF.

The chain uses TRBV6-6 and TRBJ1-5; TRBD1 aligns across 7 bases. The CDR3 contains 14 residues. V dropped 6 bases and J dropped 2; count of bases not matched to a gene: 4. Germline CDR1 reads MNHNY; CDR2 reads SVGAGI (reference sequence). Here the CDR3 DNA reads TGTGCCAGCAGAGAAACAGGGGGCAATCAGCCCCAGCATTTT. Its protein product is CASRETGGNQPQHF.

CDR3 region: CASSPPQVGQGPTTEAFF. CDR3 nucleotide sequence: TGTGCCAGCTCACCTCCGCAGGTAGGACAGGGACCAACCACTGAAGCTTTCTTT. This chain uses TRBV18 with TRBJ1-1; 8 positions match TRBD1. Germline CDR1 is KGHSH and CDR2 is LQKENI. V shed 3 bases and J 4 bases; nucleotides not matched to a gene: 16. The CDR3 contains 18 residues.

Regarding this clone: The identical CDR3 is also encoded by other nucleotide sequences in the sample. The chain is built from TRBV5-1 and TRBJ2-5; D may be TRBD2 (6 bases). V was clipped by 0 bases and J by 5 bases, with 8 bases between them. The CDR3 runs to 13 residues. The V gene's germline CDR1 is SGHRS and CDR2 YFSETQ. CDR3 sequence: CASSLVGGETQYF. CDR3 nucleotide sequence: TGCGCCAGCAGCTTGGTTGGGGGGGAGACCCAGTACTTC.